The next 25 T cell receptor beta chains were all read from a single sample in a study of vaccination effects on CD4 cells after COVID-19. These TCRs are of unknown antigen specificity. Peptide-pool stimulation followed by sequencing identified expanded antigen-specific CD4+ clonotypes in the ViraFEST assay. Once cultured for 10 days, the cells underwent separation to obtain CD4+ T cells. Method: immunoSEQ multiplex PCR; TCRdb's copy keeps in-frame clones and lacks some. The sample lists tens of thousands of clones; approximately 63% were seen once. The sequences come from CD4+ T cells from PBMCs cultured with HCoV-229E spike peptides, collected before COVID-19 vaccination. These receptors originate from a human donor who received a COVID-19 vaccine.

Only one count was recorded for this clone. The CDR3 loop is CSASGRGPSNQPQHF. The CDR3 DNA is TGCAGTGCTAGTGGCAGGGGACCCAGCAATCAGCCCCAGCATTTT. The chain is built from TRBV20-1 and TRBJ1-5; a possible D gene is TRBD1 (6 bases). Germline loops: CDR1 DFQATT, CDR2 SNEGSKA (reference sequence). Trimming pared 3 bases from V and 1 base from J, leaving 13 bases between. This CDR3 comprises 15 residues.

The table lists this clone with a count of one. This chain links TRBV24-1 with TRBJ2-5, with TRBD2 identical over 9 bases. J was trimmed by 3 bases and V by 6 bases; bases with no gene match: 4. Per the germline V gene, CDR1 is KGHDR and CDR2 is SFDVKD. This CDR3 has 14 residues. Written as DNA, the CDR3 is TGTGCCACCAGTCCCTCTAGCGGGGAAGAGACCCAGTACTTC. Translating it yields CATSPSSGEETQYF.

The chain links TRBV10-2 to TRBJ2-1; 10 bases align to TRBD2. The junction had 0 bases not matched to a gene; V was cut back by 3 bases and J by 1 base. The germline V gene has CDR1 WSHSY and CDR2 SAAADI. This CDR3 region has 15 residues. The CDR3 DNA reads TGCGCCAGCAGTGAAGCGGGAGGGTCCTACAATGAGCAGTTCTTC. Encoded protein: CASSEAGGSYNEQFF.

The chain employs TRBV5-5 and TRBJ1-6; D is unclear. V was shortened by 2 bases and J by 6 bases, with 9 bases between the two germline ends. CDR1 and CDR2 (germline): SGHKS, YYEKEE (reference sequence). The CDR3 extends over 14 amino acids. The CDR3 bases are TGTGCCAGCAGCTTCGGGCAGATTAATTCACCCCTCCACTTT. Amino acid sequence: CASSFGQINSPLHF.

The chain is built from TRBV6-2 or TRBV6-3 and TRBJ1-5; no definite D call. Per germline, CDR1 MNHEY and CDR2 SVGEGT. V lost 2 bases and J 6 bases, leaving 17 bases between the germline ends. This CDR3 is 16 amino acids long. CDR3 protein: CASSYRIVGIGQPQHF. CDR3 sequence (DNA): TGTGCCAGCAGTTACCGGATAGTGGGAATAGGTCAGCCCCAGCATTTT.

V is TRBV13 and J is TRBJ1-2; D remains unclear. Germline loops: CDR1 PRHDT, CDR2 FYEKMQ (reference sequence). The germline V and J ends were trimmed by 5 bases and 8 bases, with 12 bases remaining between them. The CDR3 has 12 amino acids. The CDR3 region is CASSRVGSGYTF. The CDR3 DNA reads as TGTGCCAGCAGCCGTGTCGGGTCCGGCTACACCTTC.

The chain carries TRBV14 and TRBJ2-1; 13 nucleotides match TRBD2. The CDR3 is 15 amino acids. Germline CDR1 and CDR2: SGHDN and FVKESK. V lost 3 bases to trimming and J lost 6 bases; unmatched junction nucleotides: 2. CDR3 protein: CASSQRLAGGNEQFF. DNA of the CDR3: TGTGCCAGCAGCCAGAGACTAGCGGGGGGCAATGAGCAGTTCTTC.

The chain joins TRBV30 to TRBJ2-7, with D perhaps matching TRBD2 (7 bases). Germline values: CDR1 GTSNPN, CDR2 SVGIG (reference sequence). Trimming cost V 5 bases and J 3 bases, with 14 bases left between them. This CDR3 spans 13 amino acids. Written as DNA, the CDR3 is TGTGCCTGGGGGAGGGGGGCCGACTACGAGCAGTACTTC. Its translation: CAWGRGADYEQYF. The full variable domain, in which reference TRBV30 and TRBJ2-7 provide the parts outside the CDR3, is SQTIHQWPATLVQPVGSPLSLECTVEGTSNPNLYWYRQAAGRGLQLLFYSVGIGQISSEVPQNLSASRPQDRQFILSSKKLLLSDSGFYLCAWGRGADYEQYFGPGTRLTVT.

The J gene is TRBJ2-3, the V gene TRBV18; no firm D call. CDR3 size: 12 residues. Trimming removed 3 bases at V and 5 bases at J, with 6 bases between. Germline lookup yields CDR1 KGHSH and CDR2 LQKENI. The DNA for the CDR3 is TGTGCCAGCTCACCGTTCTTAGATACGCAGTATTTT. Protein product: CASSPFLDTQYF.

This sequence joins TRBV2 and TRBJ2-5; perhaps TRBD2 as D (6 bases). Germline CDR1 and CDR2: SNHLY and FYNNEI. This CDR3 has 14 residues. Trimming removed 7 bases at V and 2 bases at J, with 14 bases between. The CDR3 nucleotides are TGTGCCAGCACTCTGGACGGGAGACAAGAGACCCAGTACTTC. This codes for CASTLDGRQETQYF.

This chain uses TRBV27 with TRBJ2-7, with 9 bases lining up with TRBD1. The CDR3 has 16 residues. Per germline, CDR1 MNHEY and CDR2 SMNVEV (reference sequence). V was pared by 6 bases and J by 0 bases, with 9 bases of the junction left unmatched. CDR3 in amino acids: CASSRTGTGSSYEQYF. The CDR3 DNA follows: TGTGCCAGCAGCCGGACCGGGACAGGGAGCTCCTACGAGCAGTACTTC.

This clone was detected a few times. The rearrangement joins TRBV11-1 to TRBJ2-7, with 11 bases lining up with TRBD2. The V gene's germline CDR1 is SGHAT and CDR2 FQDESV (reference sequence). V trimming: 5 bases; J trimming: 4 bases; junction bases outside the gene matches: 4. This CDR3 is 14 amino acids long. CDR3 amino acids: CASSPGLADYEQYF. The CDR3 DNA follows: TGTGCCAGCAGCCCGGGACTAGCGGATTACGAGCAGTACTTC.

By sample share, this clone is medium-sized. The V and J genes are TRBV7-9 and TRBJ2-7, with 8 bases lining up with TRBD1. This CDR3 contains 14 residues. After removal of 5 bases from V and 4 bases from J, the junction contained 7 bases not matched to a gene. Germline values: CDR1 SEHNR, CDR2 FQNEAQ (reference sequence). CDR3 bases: TGTGCCAGCAGCCCGACAGGGGTTGAGTACGAGCAGTACTTC. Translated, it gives CASSPTGVEYEQYF.

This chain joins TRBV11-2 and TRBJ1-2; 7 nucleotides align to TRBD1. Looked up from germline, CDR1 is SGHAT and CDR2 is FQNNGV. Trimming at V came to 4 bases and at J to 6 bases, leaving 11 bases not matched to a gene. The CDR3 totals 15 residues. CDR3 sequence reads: CASSSPRTGLNGYTF. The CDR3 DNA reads TGTGCCAGCAGCTCACCCCGGACAGGTTTGAATGGCTACACCTTC.

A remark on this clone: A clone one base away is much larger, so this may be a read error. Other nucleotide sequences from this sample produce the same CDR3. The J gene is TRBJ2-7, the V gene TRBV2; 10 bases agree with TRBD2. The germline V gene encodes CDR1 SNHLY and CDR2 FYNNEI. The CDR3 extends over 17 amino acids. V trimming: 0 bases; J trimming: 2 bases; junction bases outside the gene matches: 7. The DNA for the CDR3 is TGTGCCAGCAGTGAAGCGTCGACTAGCGGGTTAGCCTACGAGCAGTACTTC. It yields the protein CASSEASTSGLAYEQYF. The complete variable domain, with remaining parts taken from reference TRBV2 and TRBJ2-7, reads EPEVTQTPSHQVTQMGQEVILRCVPISNHLYFYWYRQILGQKVEFLVSFYNNEISEKSEIFDDQFSVERPDGSNFTLKIRSTKLEDSAMYFCASSEASTSGLAYEQYFGPGTRLTVT.

The CDR3 DNA reads TGTGCCAGCAGCCGTTACGGGGAGCTGTTTTTT. Translation gives CASSRYGELFF. The V call is TRBV7-9, the J call TRBJ2-2; D gene uncertain. The germline V gene encodes CDR1 SEHNR and CDR2 FQNEAQ (reference sequence). The length of the CDR3 is 11 residues. V lost 5 bases, J lost 7 bases, and 5 bases lay in between.

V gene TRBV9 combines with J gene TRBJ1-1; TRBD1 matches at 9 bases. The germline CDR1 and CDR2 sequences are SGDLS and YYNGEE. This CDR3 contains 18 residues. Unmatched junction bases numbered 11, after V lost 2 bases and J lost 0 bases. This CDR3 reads CASSVSFRTGAVNTEAFF. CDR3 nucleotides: TGTGCCAGCAGCGTGAGCTTCCGGACAGGGGCAGTGAACACTGAAGCTTTCTTT.

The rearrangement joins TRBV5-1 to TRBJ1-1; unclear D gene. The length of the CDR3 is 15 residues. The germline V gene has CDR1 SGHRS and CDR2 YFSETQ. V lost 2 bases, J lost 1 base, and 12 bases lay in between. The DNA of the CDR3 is TGCGCCAGCAGCTTAAGAGGCCAATCGAACACTGAAGCTTTCTTT. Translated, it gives CASSLRGQSNTEAFF.

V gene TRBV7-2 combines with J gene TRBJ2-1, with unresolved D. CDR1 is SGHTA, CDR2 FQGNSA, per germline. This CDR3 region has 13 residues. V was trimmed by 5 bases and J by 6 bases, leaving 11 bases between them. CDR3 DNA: TGTGCCAGCAGCCAAAGCCGGCCCAATGAGCAGTTCTTC. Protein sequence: CASSQSRPNEQFF.

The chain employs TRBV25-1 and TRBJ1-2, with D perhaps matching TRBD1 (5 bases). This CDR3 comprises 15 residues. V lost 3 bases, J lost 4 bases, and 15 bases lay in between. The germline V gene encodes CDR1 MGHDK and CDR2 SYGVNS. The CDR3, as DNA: TGTGCCAGCAGTGAGGGGTGGGGCGCGTCCTATGGCTACACCTTC. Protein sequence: CASSEGWGASYGYTF.

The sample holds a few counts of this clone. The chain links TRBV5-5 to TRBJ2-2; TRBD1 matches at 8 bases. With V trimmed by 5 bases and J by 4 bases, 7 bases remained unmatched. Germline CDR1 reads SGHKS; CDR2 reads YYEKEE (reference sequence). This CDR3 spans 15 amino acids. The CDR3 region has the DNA TGTGCCAGCAGACCAGACAGGGGTGGCACCGGGGAGCTGTTTTTT. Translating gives CASRPDRGGTGELFF. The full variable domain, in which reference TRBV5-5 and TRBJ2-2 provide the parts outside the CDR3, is DAGVTQSPTHLIKTRGQQVTLRCSPISGHKSVSWYQQVLGQGPQFIFQYYEKEERGRGNFPDRFSARQFPNYSSELNVNALLLGDSALYLCASRPDRGGTGELFFGEGSRLTVL.

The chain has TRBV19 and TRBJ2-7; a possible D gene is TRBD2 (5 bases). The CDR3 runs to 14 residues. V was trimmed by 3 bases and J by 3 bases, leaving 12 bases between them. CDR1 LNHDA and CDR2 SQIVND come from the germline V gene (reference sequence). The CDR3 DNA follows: TGTGCCAGTAGTATTCCGGGAAGCAACTACGAGCAGTACTTC. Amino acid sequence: CASSIPGSNYEQYF.

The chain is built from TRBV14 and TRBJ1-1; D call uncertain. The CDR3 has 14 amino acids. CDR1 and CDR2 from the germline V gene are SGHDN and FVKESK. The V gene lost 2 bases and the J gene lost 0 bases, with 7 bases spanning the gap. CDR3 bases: TGTGCCAGCAGCCAACCCACCTTGAACACTGAAGCTTTCTTT. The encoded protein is CASSQPTLNTEAFF.

The CDR3: CATSRDLGIYGYTF. The CDR3 DNA reads as TGTGCCACCAGCAGAGATCTGGGGATCTATGGCTACACCTTC. V is TRBV15 and J is TRBJ1-2; no clear D. Trimming stripped 0 bases from V and 4 bases from J, with 9 bases between. Per the germline V gene, CDR1 is LNHNV and CDR2 is YYDKDF (reference sequence). CDR3 length equals 14 residues. Drawing the rest from reference TRBV15 and TRBJ1-2, the complete variable domain is DAMVIQNPRYQVTQFGKPVTLSCSQTLNHNVMYWYQQKSSQAPKLLFHYYDKDFNNEADTPDNFQSRRPNTSFCFLDIRSPGLGDTAMYLCATSRDLGIYGYTFGSGTRLTVV.

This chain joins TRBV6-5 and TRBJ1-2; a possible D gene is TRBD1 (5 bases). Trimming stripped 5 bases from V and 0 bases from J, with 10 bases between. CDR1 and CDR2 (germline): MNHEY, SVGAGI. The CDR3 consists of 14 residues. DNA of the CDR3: TGTGCCAGCAGTCGAGGGGAAGCTAACTATGGCTACACCTTC. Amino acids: CASSRGEANYGYTF.